The present entry profiles one TCR beta chain with its context. Its antigen is as yet unknown. Oncomine TCR Beta short-read sequencing was applied to DNA from cultured CD4+ T cells. After culture, CD4+ T cells served as the source for genomic DNA extraction. TCRdb passed the PCR reads through MiXCR, listing each CDR3 protein once. The sample lists about 12,000 distinct CDR3 sequences; around 80% were seen once. The sample comes from a study of vaccination and CD4 T cells after COVID-19. Study overall: Overlapping SARS-CoV-2, HCoV-NL63, HCoV-OC43 and HCoV-229E spike peptides stimulated the cells. Every culture used as a control got a CEFX pool, an HIV-1 Nef pool, or no peptide.

Described treatment: approximately 9-day PBMC culture with coronavirus spike peptide pools or control peptides (ViraFEST assay). Expansion of antigen-specific T cells with peptide pools by ViraFEST preceded sequencing of TCRs. V lost 5 bases and J lost 3, with 15 bases in between. Looked up from germline, CDR1 is SGHTA and CDR2 is FQGNSA. There are 15 residues in the CDR3. The sequencing input was CD4+ T cells from blood, cultured in vitro. The chain recombines TRBV7-2 with TRBJ2-3; maybe TRBD1 (8 bases). The sequence came from a human donor who had recovered from COVID-19. CDR3 protein: CASSPDRGGTDTQYF. Here the CDR3 DNA reads TGTGCCAGCAGCCCTGACAGGGGAGGGACAGATACGCAGTATTTT.